This T cell receptor beta chain comes out of a study of PD-1 blockade in mismatch repair-deficient tumors. Study information: Enrolled about 2012-2017, patients had progressing, pretreated mismatch repair-deficient cancers of around 12 types.

There are a few counts of this clone. Its antigen is as yet unknown. TCRs were sequenced from a few patients responding to pembrolizumab. Assay used: immunoSEQ multiplex PCR; TCRdb lists only in-frame clones, some missing. The sample carries roughly 50,000 clones, roughly 78% recorded once. Regarding the study as a whole: Tumor-resident clones, often undetectable pretreatment in blood, expanded then contracted after pembrolizumab.

The TCR originated in an adult with mismatch repair-deficient cancer. This specimen consisted of peripheral blood, obtained 4 weeks after starting pembrolizumab.

CDR3 in DNA: TGTGCCAGCAGCTTTAGACTGGATTCACAGTACTTC. Its protein product is CASSFRLDSQYF. The chain recombines TRBV7-8 with TRBJ2-7; D is unclear. V was clipped by 3 bases and J by 10 bases, with 13 bases between them. The V gene's germline CDR1 is SGHVS and CDR2 FQNEAQ. CDR3 size: 12 residues.